The 29 T cell receptor beta chains below all came from one sample that was sequenced in a study of cytomegalovirus exposure and HLA in healthy donors (TCRdb year 2017). Receptors were amplified or captured by the immunoSEQ multiplex PCR assay. A mixture of 60 forward primers for TCR Vbeta segments and 13 reverse primers for TCR Jbeta segments was used in the multiplex PCR. TCRdb holds this immuneACCESS table with in-frame rearrangements only. Some clones are missing; in checked studies, unresolved V genes explain under half, and the rest has no known cause. A total of around 100,000 clones appear in this sample, about 81% of them only once. Clones ranked in the top ten supply about 4% of the sample. Sequenced sample: PBMCs. These receptor sequences come from a woman aged 40 to 50 in good health and CMV-seropositive.

This chain links TRBV10-3 with TRBJ2-3; 8 nucleotides match TRBD1. With 4 bases clipped from V and 1 base from J, the junction kept 4 bases outside the gene matches. The CDR3 has 15 residues. Germline values: CDR1 ENHRY, CDR2 SYGVKD. CDR3 coding DNA: TGTGCCATCAGTGTAGCGACAGGGGGCACAGATACGCAGTATTTT. Translation: CAISVATGGTDTQYF.

The gene calls are TRBV2 and TRBJ2-2, with a tentative D call TRBD2 (5 bases). The V end was cut by 7 bases, the J end by 1 base, with 10 bases between. CDR1 and CDR2 (germline): SNHLY, FYNNEI. The CDR3 extends over 14 amino acids. Here the CDR3 reads CASMLAQNTGELFF. The CDR3 DNA reads TGTGCCAGCATGCTAGCCCAGAACACCGGGGAGCTGTTTTTT.

J is TRBJ2-1 and V is TRBV6-5; possible D gene TRBD1, 6 bases. The germline V and J ends were trimmed by 5 bases and 8 bases, with 19 bases remaining between them. The CDR3 runs to 15 residues. Germline CDR1 reads MNHEY; CDR2 reads SVGAGI. The CDR3 DNA reads TGTGCCAGCAGTGCCGGCAAGCTCCCAGGGGATGAGCAGTTCTTC. Protein product: CASSAGKLPGDEQFF.

This chain joins TRBV7-9 and TRBJ2-3; D possibly corresponds to TRBD2 (5 bases). This CDR3 contains 13 residues. Looked up from germline, CDR1 is SEHNR and CDR2 is FQNEAQ (reference sequence). Trimming stripped 6 bases from V and 2 bases from J, with 9 bases between. The CDR3 region is CASRLGTTDTQYF. The CDR3 DNA sequence: TGTGCCAGCAGACTAGGAACCACAGATACGCAGTATTTT.

The chain uses TRBV28 and TRBJ2-3; weak D call: TRBD2 (7 bases). V was shortened by 4 bases and J by 2 bases, with 34 bases between the two germline ends. The CDR3 loop spans 22 amino acids. From germline, CDR1 is MDHEN and CDR2 SYDVKM. The CDR3 bases are TGTGCCAGCAGTTCCCTTGGGGGACCCCTGGGGGCTAGCGGTATCTACACAGATACGCAGTATTTT. Translation gives CASSSLGGPLGASGIYTDTQYF.

The V gene is TRBV19, the J gene TRBJ1-1; TRBD1 matches 8 bases. From germline, CDR1 is LNHDA and CDR2 SQIVND (reference sequence). Trimming removed 7 bases from V and 7 bases from J; junction bases left unmatched: 11. The CDR3 consists of 14 residues. CDR3: CASTKDREPFEAFF. The CDR3 DNA follows: TGTGCCAGTACAAAGGACAGGGAGCCCTTTGAAGCTTTCTTT.

V is TRBV7-3 and J is TRBJ2-1; 13 bases map to TRBD2. The germline V gene has CDR1 SGHTA and CDR2 FQGTGA. This CDR3 contains 16 residues. The V and J ends lost 5 bases and 7 bases, in that order; junction bases with no gene match: 8. The CDR3 DNA sequence: TGTGCCAGCAGCCCCTCGGGACTAGCGGGACCGAATGAGCAGTTCTTC. Its translation: CASSPSGLAGPNEQFF.

The gene calls are TRBV19 and TRBJ1-4; 7 bases are a match to TRBD1. There are 15 residues in the CDR3. The junction had 6 bases not matched to a gene; V was cut back by 2 bases and J by 6 bases. Per the germline V gene, CDR1 is LNHDA and CDR2 is SQIVND (reference sequence). The CDR3 reads CASSIQGQPYEKLFF. The CDR3 DNA is TGTGCCAGTAGTATACAGGGACAGCCCTATGAAAAACTGTTTTTT.

A single count supports this clone. The chain carries TRBV5-6 and TRBJ2-5, with D possibly TRBD1 on 6 matching bases. The J call may be wrong; the DNA end is better matched by TRBJ2-7. The germline V gene has CDR1 SGHDT and CDR2 YYEEEE. This CDR3 contains 13 residues. CDR3 sequence reads: CASSLDRDYEQYF. DNA for the CDR3: TGTGCCAGCAGCTTGGACAGGGACTACGAGCAGTACTTC.

The count of this clone is one. The rearrangement links TRBV4-1 to TRBJ1-6; 9 nucleotides match TRBD1. After removal of 4 bases from V and 10 bases from J, the junction contained 14 bases not matched to a gene. Germline V gene sequence: CDR1 MGHRA, CDR2 YSYEKL. This CDR3 region has 17 residues. The CDR3 loop reads CASSRGTGFERSSPLHF. CDR3 coding DNA: TGCGCCAGCAGCCGCGGGACAGGGTTTGAGCGCTCATCACCCCTCCACTTT.

This chain links TRBV20-1 with TRBJ1-1; no reliable D call. The ends were cut back, 6 bases at V and 11 bases at J, with 13 bases in the middle. This CDR3 comprises 10 residues. From germline, CDR1 is DFQATT and CDR2 SNEGSKA (reference sequence). DNA for the CDR3: TGCAGTGCCGCGCGAAACGGGGCTTTCTTT. This translates into CSAARNGAFF.

V gene TRBV7-3 combines with J gene TRBJ1-1; D may be TRBD1 (5 bases). Trimming left V 2 bases short and J 1 base short, with 5 bases between. The CDR3 totals 13 residues. Looked up from germline, CDR1 is SGHTA and CDR2 is FQGTGA. DNA of the CDR3: TGTGCCAGCAGCTTAGACAGGAACACTGAAGCTTTCTTT. Translating gives CASSLDRNTEAFF.

The rearrangement uses TRBV21-1 and TRBJ2-5; the table's D call of TRBD2 was not tested on the DNA. TRBV21-1 is marked as a pseudogene. The CDR3 length is 14 residues. In DNA form, the CDR3 reads TGTGCCAGCAGCAATGGGACTTCAGAAGAGACCCAGTACTTC. Its translation: CASSNGTSEETQYF.

The gene calls are TRBV19 and TRBJ1-2; 9 bases are a match to TRBD1. Germline loops: CDR1 LNHDA, CDR2 SQIVND (reference sequence). This CDR3 region has 15 residues. V shed 4 bases and J 6 bases; nucleotides not matched to a gene: 9. The CDR3 here is CASSNSPGQGDGYTF. DNA of the CDR3: TGTGCCAGTAGTAACTCCCCGGGACAGGGTGATGGCTACACCTTC.

The CDR3 nucleotides read TGTGCCGGAAGACAGATGTTAAACACTGAAGCTTTCTTT. Protein product: CAGRQMLNTEAFF. The V gene is TRBV2, the J gene TRBJ1-1; perhaps TRBD1 as D (5 bases). Germline assignment: CDR1 SNHLY and CDR2 FYNNEI. With 11 bases removed from V and 2 bases from J, the gap between germline ends came to 15 bases. The CDR3 covers 13 residues.

This rearrangement joins TRBV7-6 to TRBJ2-5, with 10 positions matching TRBD2. The germline V gene has CDR1 SGHVS and CDR2 FNYEAQ. The V segment lost 5 bases and the J segment 2 bases; nucleotides outside the gene matches: 5. CDR3 length: 15 amino acids. The CDR3 DNA is TGTGCCAGCAGCGTGACTAGCGGGTTTCAAGAGACCCAGTACTTC. This gives the protein CASSVTSGFQETQYF.

Worth noting for this clone: This likely came from a read error, as a far larger clone is one base away. This sequence joins TRBV7-9 and TRBJ2-1; 14 bases line up with TRBD2. The CDR3 length is 16 residues. In germline, CDR1 is SEHNR, CDR2 FQNEAQ (reference sequence). CDR3 region: CSSSLEGLAGDYEQFF. The CDR3 nucleotides read TGTTCCAGCAGCTTAGAGGGACTAGCGGGAGACTATGAGCAGTTCTTC. The full variable domain, its missing parts supplied by reference TRBV7-9 and TRBJ2-1, is DTGVSQNPRHKITKRGQNVTFRCDPISEHNRLYWYRQTLGQGPEFLTYFQNEAQLEKSRLLSDRFSAERPKGSFSTLEIQRTEQGDSAMYLCSSSLEGLAGDYEQFFGPGTRLTVL.

The chain carries TRBV2 and TRBJ2-7; TRBD2 agrees at 10 bases. The CDR3 length is 15 residues. Germline CDR1 and CDR2: SNHLY and FYNNEI. With V trimmed by 2 bases and J by 5 bases, 6 bases remained unmatched. The chain's CDR3 is CASSERSSGRNEQYF. The CDR3 DNA is TGTGCCAGCAGTGAACGGTCTAGCGGGAGAAACGAGCAGTACTTC.

The chain recombines TRBV18 with TRBJ1-5; TRBD1 aligns across 8 bases. The germline CDR1 and CDR2 sequences are KGHSH and LQKENI. V dropped 0 bases and J dropped 6; count of bases not matched to a gene: 4. This CDR3 has 15 residues. This CDR3 is CASSPPDRDAQPQHF. For the CDR3, the DNA is TGTGCCAGCTCACCACCGGACAGGGACGCTCAGCCCCAGCATTTT.

This clone has a handful of counts. The sample carries other DNA sequences with the same CDR3. The chain is built from TRBV5-1 and TRBJ2-7; D possibly corresponds to TRBD1 (6 bases). V was shortened by 4 bases and J by 7 bases, with 9 bases between the two germline ends. The CDR3 loop spans 11 amino acids. Germline lookup yields CDR1 SGHRS and CDR2 YFSETQ. CDR3 nucleotide sequence: TGCGCCAGCAGCCTAGGACAGGAGCAGTACTTC. This encodes CASSLGQEQYF.

The rearrangement uses TRBV27 and TRBJ1-1; 8 bases align to TRBD1. The CDR3 covers 15 residues. Germline CDR1 MNHEY, CDR2 SMNVEV (reference sequence). V trimming: 5 bases; J trimming: 3 bases; junction bases outside the gene matches: 8. CDR3 in DNA: TGTGCCAGCAGTCCGGACAGGGCTGGGCACACTGAAGCTTTCTTT. Its translation is CASSPDRAGHTEAFF.

This clone was counted only a few times. This sequence joins TRBV6-4 and TRBJ1-2; D not resolved. The CDR3 length is 14 residues. V gave up 2 bases and J gave up 4 bases, with 11 bases separating them. Germline CDR1 is MRHNA and CDR2 is SNTAGT. This CDR3 reads CASSDGRPPYGYTF. Written as DNA, the CDR3 is TGTGCCAGCAGTGACGGGCGACCTCCCTATGGCTACACCTTC.

The V gene is TRBV18, the J gene TRBJ2-2, with 7 bases lining up with TRBD2. The CDR3 is 15 amino acids. CDR1 is KGHSH, CDR2 LQKENI, per germline. The V gene end was trimmed by 5 bases and the J gene end by 6 bases; junction bases not matched to a gene: 9. This CDR3 is CASSSWGGSSGELFF. The CDR3 coding sequence is TGTGCCAGCTCATCTTGGGGCGGGAGCTCCGGGGAGCTGTTTTTT.

This chain links TRBV6-5 with TRBJ2-1; D is uncertain. CDR1 is MNHEY and CDR2 is SVGAGI in the germline V gene. There are 14 residues in the CDR3. Deletions cut 2 bases from V and 10 bases from J, with 15 bases between. In nucleotides, the CDR3 is TGTGCCAGCAGTTACGTCACTCCCGGGTCGGAGCAGTTCTTC. Its protein product is CASSYVTPGSEQFF.

The rearrangement links TRBV27 to TRBJ1-2; 7 nucleotides align to TRBD1. CDR1 and CDR2 from the germline V gene are MNHEY and SMNVEV (reference sequence). The trim removed 7 bases at V and 4 bases at J, leaving 12 bases unmatched. CDR3 size: 15 residues. CDR3 protein: CASTSGWGQTYGYTF. The CDR3 DNA is TGTGCCAGCACATCTGGGTGGGGACAGACCTATGGCTACACCTTC.

This clone came up once. Compared with germline, one end of the junction differs, possibly owing to a read error. V usage is TRBV7-9 and J usage is TRBJ1-1, with a possible D match to TRBD1 (5 bases). Germline V CDR1 and CDR2: SEHNR, FQNEAQ (reference sequence). The CDR3 is 13 amino acids. Here the CDR3 reads CSSSLPRDPAAFF. DNA of the CDR3: TGTTCCAGCAGCCTCCCCAGGGATCCGGCAGCTTTCTTT.

A note on this clone: A read error may produce the germline difference seen at one junction end. The V gene is TRBV7-7, the J gene TRBJ2-2; tentative D call: TRBD2 (5 bases). The germline V gene encodes CDR1 SSHAT and CDR2 FNYEAQ (reference sequence). This CDR3 has 14 residues. The CDR3 reads CASSGLSNTGELFF. The CDR3 DNA is TGTGCTAGCAGCGGCCTTTCGAACACCGGGGAGCTGTTTTTT.

The chain employs TRBV25-1 and TRBJ1-1; 7 bases are a match to TRBD1. The CDR3 contains 14 residues. CDR1 is MGHDK and CDR2 is SYGVNS in the germline V gene. With V trimmed by 4 bases and J by 2 bases, 4 bases remained unmatched. This CDR3 is CASSASGGNTEAFF. The CDR3 DNA follows: TGTGCCAGCAGTGCCTCAGGGGGAAACACTGAAGCTTTCTTT.

The rearrangement joins TRBV6-1 to TRBJ1-1; the D is unclear. The germline CDR1 and CDR2 sequences are MNHNS and SASEGT. This CDR3 comprises 15 residues. Between the trimmed V and J ends, which lost 4 bases and 0 bases, there was a span of 12 bases. The CDR3 nucleotides read TGTGCCAGCAGTGGGGTAAGCGCTATGAACACTGAAGCTTTCTTT. It specifies CASSGVSAMNTEAFF.